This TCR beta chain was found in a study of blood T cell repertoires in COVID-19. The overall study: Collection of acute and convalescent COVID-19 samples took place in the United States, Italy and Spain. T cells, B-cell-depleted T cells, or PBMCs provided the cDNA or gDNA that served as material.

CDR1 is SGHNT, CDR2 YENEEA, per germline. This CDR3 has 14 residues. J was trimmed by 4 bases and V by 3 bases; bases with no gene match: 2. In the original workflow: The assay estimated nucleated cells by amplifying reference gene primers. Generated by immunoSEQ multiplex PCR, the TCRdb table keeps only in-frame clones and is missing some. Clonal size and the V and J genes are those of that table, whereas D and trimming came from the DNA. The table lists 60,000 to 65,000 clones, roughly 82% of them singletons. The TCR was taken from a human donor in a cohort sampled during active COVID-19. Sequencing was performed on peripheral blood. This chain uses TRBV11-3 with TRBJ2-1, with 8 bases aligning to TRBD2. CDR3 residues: CASSFSGEYNEQFF. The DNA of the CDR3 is TGTGCCAGCAGCTTTAGCGGGGAGTACAATGAGCAGTTCTTC.